This T cell receptor (beta chain) comes out of a study of T cells after yellow fever vaccination. Study-wide points: Post-booster reappearance was seen for most primary-vaccination clones (96% CD4, 88% CD8).

Germline V gene sequence: CDR1 SQVTM, CDR2 ANQGSEA. Trimming pared 7 bases from V and 1 base from J, leaving 14 bases between. The CDR3 contains 14 residues. This clonotype has a handful of counts. Antigen: not known. TCRdb reanalysed the 5' RACE reads using MiXCR and keeps one entry per CDR3 protein. Here the sample spans just under 600,000 distinct CDR3 sequences, less than 15% being singletons. The sequence came from a man in his thirties or forties who received the YFV17D yellow fever vaccine. This chain uses TRBV29-1 with TRBJ1-3; D ambiguous. This sample comprised PBMCs, obtained on the day of the yellow fever booster vaccination. In nucleotides, the CDR3 is TGCAGCGCGCATGAGGGTGGTTCTGGAAACACCATATATTTT. The encoded protein is CSAHEGGSGNTIYF.